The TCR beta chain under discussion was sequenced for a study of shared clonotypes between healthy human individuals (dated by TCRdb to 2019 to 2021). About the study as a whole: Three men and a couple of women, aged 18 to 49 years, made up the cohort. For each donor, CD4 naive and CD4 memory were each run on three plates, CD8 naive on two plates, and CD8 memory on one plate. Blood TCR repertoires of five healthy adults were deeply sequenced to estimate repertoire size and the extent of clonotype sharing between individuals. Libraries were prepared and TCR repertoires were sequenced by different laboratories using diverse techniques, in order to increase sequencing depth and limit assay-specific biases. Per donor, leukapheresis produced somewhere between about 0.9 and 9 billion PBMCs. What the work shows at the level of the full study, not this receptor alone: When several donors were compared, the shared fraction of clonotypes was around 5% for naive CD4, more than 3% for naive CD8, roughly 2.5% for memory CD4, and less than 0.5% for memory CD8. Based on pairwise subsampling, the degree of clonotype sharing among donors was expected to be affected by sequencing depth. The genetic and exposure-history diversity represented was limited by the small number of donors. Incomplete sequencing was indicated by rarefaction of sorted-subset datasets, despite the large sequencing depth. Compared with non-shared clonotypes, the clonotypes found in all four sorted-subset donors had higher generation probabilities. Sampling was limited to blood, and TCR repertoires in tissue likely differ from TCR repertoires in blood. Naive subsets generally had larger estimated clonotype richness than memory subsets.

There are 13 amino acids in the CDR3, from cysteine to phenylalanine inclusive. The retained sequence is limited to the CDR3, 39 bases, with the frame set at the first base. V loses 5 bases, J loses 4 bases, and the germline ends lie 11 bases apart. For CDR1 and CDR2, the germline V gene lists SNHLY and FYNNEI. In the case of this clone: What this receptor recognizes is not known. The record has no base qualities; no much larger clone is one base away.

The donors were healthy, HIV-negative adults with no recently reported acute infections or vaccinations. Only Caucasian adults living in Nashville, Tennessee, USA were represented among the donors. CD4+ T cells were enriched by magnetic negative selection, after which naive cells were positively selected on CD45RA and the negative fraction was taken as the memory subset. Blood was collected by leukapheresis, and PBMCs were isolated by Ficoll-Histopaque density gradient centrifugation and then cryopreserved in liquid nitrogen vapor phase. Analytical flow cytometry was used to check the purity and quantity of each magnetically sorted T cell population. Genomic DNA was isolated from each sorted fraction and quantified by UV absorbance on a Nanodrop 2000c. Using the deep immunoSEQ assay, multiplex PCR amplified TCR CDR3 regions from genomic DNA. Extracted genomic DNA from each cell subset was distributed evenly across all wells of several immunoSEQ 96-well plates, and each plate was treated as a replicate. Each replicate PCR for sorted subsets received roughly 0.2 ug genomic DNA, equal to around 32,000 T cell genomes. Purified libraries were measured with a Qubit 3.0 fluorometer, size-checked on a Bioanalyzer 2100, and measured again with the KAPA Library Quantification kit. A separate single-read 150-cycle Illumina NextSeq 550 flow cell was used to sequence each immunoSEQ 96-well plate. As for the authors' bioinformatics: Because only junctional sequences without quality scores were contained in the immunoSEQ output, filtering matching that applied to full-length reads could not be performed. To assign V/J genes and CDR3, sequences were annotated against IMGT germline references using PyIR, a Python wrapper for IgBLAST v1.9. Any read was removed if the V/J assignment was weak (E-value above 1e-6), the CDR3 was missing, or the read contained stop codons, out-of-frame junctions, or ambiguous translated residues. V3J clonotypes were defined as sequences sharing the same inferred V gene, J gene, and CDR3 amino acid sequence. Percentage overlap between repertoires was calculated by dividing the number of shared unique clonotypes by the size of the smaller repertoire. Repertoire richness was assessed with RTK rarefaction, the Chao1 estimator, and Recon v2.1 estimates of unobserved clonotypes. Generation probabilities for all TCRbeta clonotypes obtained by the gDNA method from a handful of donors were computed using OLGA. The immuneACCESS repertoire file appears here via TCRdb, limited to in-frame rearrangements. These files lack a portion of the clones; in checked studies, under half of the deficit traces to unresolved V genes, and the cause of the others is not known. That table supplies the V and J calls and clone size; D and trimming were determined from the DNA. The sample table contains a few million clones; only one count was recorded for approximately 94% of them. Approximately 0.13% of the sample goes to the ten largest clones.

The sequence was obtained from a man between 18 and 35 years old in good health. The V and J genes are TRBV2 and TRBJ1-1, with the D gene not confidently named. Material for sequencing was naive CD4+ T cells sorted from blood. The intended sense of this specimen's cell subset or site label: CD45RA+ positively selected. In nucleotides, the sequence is TGTGCCAGCAGTTTTTCCATCAGCACTGAAGCTTTCTTT. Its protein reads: CASSFSISTEAFF.